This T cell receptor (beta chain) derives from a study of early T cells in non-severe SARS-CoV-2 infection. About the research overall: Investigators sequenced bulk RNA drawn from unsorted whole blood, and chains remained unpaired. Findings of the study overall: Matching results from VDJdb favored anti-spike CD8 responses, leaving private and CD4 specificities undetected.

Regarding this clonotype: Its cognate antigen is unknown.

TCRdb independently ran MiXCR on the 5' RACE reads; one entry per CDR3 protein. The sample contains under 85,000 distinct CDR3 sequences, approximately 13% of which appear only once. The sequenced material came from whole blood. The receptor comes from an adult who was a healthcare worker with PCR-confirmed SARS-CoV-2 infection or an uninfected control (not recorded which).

The DNA of the CDR3 is TGTGCCAGCAGCTCTAACTCAAACCCTAACTATGGCTACACCTTC. The encoded protein is CASSSNSNPNYGYTF. The rearrangement links TRBV7-9 to TRBJ1-2; no firm D call. Germline CDR1 SEHNR, CDR2 FQNEAQ (reference sequence). V was clipped by 4 bases and J by 0 bases, with 12 bases between them. CDR3 length: 15 residues.